Only a few counts were recorded for the clone carrying this T cell receptor (beta chain). The data stem from a study of T cell repertoires in cytomegalovirus infection. TCRdb independently ran MiXCR on the reads; one entry per CDR3 protein. The table shows approximately 490,000 distinct CDR3 sequences, with around 11% occurring only once. CDR1 is DFQATT and CDR2 is SNEGSKA in the germline V gene (reference sequence). The CDR3 contains 18 residues. V shed 3 bases and J 0 bases; nucleotides not matched to a gene: 9. Source material: PBMCs. The TCR sequence derives from a human donor in good health (CMV status not recorded). Some clones in this sample may be carry-over from other donors' samples. This chain uses TRBV20-1 with TRBJ2-3; TRBD2 matches 13 bases. The CDR3 protein is CSASLGLAGAISTDTQYF. The CDR3 bases are TGCAGTGCTAGCCTCGGACTAGCGGGGGCCATAAGCACAGATACGCAGTATTTT.